This TCR beta chain was sequenced during a study of spatial heterogeneity in lung cancer (dated by TCRdb to about 2019). Concerning the study at large: Beta-chain transcripts were consistently detected in greater numbers than alpha-chain transcripts, which likely reflected higher beta-chain transcript abundance. In the raw uncorrected reads, each unique combination of TCR and UMI appeared on average more than ten times. Nonsynonymous mutation counts, determined by whole-exome sequencing of tumor tissue, were related to TCR repertoire features. The study quantitatively compared TCR alpha and beta repertoires across multiple tumor regions, matched nontumor lung and blood in non-small cell lung cancer. At surgery, both alpha and beta chains were TCR-sequenced in some 220 tumor regions, about 64 matched nontumor lung samples and a few dozen PBMC samples. A strong correlation was found between TCR transcript counts in tumor regions and a T cell transcriptional module score from matched bulk RNA-seq.

Explained via the paper, the time point label denotes: sample taken at primary tumor resection. Samples were obtained from roughly 72 patients with early-stage, untreated non-small cell lung cancer from the lung TRACERx cohort. Whole RNA extracted from tumor and nontumor lung tissue, or from cryopreserved PBMC samples, was used for TCR sequencing without cell sorting. Only patients for whom sufficient RNA was available from at least two tumor regions were selected for TCR sequencing. Before selection, tumor and adjacent nontumor lung specimens were reviewed by a lung pathologist. Library preparation was by 5' RACE. The sample was run on a NextSeq 500. The TCR library protocol attached a unique molecular identifier to each TCR cDNA molecule to allow correction of PCR and sequencing errors. Regarding the original processing steps: Decombinator tools were used for TCR identification, UMI-based error correction and CDR3 extraction. Expanded TCRs were defined as those above a frequency of 2 per 1,000, corresponding to the top 1% of the tumor frequency distribution. Expanded tumor TCRs statistically deemed absent (corrected P<0.05) from at least one tumor region were classed as regional, and all other expanded tumor TCRs were classed as ubiquitous. Rényi diversity was computed with the R vegan package after subsampling each repertoire 100 times to 5,000 TCRs. CDR3 similarity networks were built from amino acid triplet string-kernel similarity, with CDR3s being connected when pairwise similarity was above 0.82. TCRdb reran the public reads through fastp at Q25 and MiXCR, keeping productive beta chains. Entries that share a CDR3 protein sequence are merged under the most common genes and DNA. In this record, the V and J calls reflect TCRdb's handling and not the investigators' own analysis. The sample table records about 100,000 distinct CDR3 sequences; roughly 4.5% of these occur just once. The ten largest clones capture around 20% of the sample.

This clonotype was observed many times. No antigen is known for it. It has no much larger one-base neighbor in the sample; base qualities were not kept. On the study overall, not on this receptor specifically: Counts of ubiquitous and regional expanded TCRs were found to correlate with counts of ubiquitous and regional nonsynonymous mutations, respectively. Additional single-cell paired TCR alpha and beta sequencing was considered necessary to confirm, at a functional level, the hypothesis that regional TCRs recognize regional mutations. A correlation was observed between the number of expanded intratumoral alpha and beta TCRs and the tumor nonsynonymous mutation count. TCR-seq coverage of tumor T cells was estimated at only roughly 6.5% for alpha chains and 12% to 15% for beta chains.

Via the germline V gene (reference sequence), CDR1 is DFQATT and CDR2 SNEGSKA. Trimming at the junction amounts to 1 base on V and 3 bases on J, and the germline ends lie 4 bases apart. Taken from cysteine to phenylalanine, the CDR3 has 11 residues. Just CDR3 DNA is preserved here, 33 bases in frame from base 1. This material consisted of lung tumor tissue, taken at surgery. This clonotype was obtained from a male donor with early-stage non-small cell lung cancer. The rearrangement combines TRBV20-1 with TRBJ2-7; the D gene is not confidently resolved. The DNA sequence is given as TGCAGTGCTAGAGCAAACTACGAGCAGTACTTC. It codes for CSARANYEQYF.